Below are 9 T cell receptor beta chains sequenced from a single sample in a study of cytomegalovirus exposure and HLA in healthy donors. TCRdb's table, derived via immunoSEQ multiplex PCR, lists solely in-frame clones and lacks some. Here the sample spans about 130,000 clones, roughly four fifths being singletons. Sequenced sample: PBMCs. The receptors derive from a man aged 30-40 years in good health and CMV-seropositive.

The chain uses TRBV7-9 and TRBJ2-3, with 11 bases identical to TRBD2. The CDR3 length is 15 residues. Germline CDR1 reads SEHNR; CDR2 reads FQNEAQ (reference sequence). V gave up 5 bases and J gave up 3 bases; unmatched junction bases: 4. The CDR3 sequence: CASSNRLAGTDTQYF. In DNA form, the CDR3 reads TGTGCCAGCAGCAACAGACTAGCGGGGACAGATACGCAGTATTTT.

The rearrangement uses TRBV18 and TRBJ2-1; possibly TRBD1 for D (7 bases). The germline CDR1 and CDR2 sequences are KGHSH and LQKENI. The CDR3 loop spans 13 amino acids. V lost 4 bases, J lost 10 bases, and 14 bases lay in between. The CDR3 region is CASSLRQGGEQFF. Here the CDR3 DNA reads TGTGCCAGCTCACTGCGACAGGGAGGCGAGCAGTTCTTC.

This rearrangement joins TRBV5-5 to TRBJ1-5; 9 positions match TRBD1. The CDR3 contains 13 residues. V was pared by 4 bases and J by 9 bases, with 5 bases of the junction left unmatched. The germline V gene encodes CDR1 SGHKS and CDR2 YYEKEE (reference sequence). This chain's CDR3 is CASSLDRGLPQHF. The CDR3, as DNA: TGTGCCAGCAGCCTGGACAGGGGTTTGCCCCAGCATTTT.

The chain couples TRBV4-2 to TRBJ1-2, with TRBD1 identical over 9 bases. This CDR3 region has 17 residues. Germline loops: CDR1 LGHNA, CDR2 YNFKEQ. With 3 bases clipped from V and 0 bases from J, the junction kept 8 bases outside the gene matches. The CDR3 coding sequence is TGTGCCAGCAGCCACCTTCCCGGGACAGGGTCTAACTATGGCTACACCTTC. It is translated as CASSHLPGTGSNYGYTF.

This clone appeared a few times. The rearrangement uses TRBV18 and TRBJ2-2; D possibly corresponds to TRBD1 (6 bases). Germline V gene lookup returns CDR1 KGHSH and CDR2 LQKENI. Trimming took 3 bases from V and 4 from J, leaving 12 bases between them. CDR3 length: 15 residues. In DNA, the CDR3 is TGTGCCAGCTCACCCCAGGGGCTGAGCACCGGGGAGCTGTTTTTT. Translated, it gives CASSPQGLSTGELFF.

The chain couples TRBV7-6 to TRBJ2-5; the D gene is possibly TRBD2 (6 bases). V shed 5 bases and J shed 3 bases, with 19 bases lying between them. The CDR3 loop spans 16 amino acids. Looked up from germline, CDR1 is SGHVS and CDR2 is FNYEAQ. This CDR3 reads CASSRGAGRKEETQYF. In DNA, the CDR3 is TGTGCCAGCAGCCGCGGGGCAGGGAGAAAGGAAGAGACCCAGTACTTC. Drawing the rest from reference TRBV7-6 and TRBJ2-5, the complete variable domain is GAGVSQSPRYKVTKRGQDVALRCDPISGHVSLYWYRQALGQGPEFLTYFNYEAQQDKSGLPNDRFSAERPEGSISTLTIQRTEQRDSAMYRCASSRGAGRKEETQYFGPGTRLLVL.

This chain connects TRBV7-9 to TRBJ2-4, with 9 bases lining up with TRBD2. Germline trimming cut 5 bases from V and 8 bases from J; bases unmatched to any gene: 7. Germline V lookup: CDR1 SEHNR, CDR2 FQNEAQ (reference sequence). The CDR3 is 14 residues long. The CDR3 spells CASSLSGSPDIQYF. The CDR3 region has the DNA TGTGCCAGCAGCCTTAGCGGGAGTCCTGACATTCAGTACTTC.

The V gene is TRBV5-5, the J gene TRBJ2-1; TRBD2 might be the D (6 bases). Between the trimmed V and J ends, which lost 4 bases and 1 base, there was a span of 12 bases. The CDR3 extends over 15 amino acids. Germline CDR1 and CDR2: SGHKS and YYEKEE (reference sequence). CDR3 sequence: CASSGGSGSYNEQFF. The CDR3 bases are TGTGCCAGCAGCGGGGGGTCGGGATCCTACAATGAGCAGTTCTTC.

In its sample, this clone was seen a few times. This chain uses TRBV30 with TRBJ2-7, with TRBD2 identical over 10 bases. This CDR3 spans 14 amino acids. The germline V gene encodes CDR1 GTSNPN and CDR2 SVGIG (reference sequence). V lost 1 base, J lost 3 bases, and 3 bases stayed unmatched. The CDR3 DNA sequence: TGTGCCTGGAGTGGGCTAGCGGGAGTCTACGAGCAGTACTTC. Its protein product is CAWSGLAGVYEQYF.